The 27 T cell receptor beta chains in this list originate from one sample, sequenced in a study of cytomegalovirus exposure and HLA in healthy donors. With 60 Vbeta and 13 Jbeta primers, the PCR was carried out. Sequenced by immunoSEQ multiplex PCR; TCRdb stores in-frame clones only, minus some. The table has 85,000 to 100,000 clones, 60% to 80% seen once; the top ten hold approximately 3%. Sequencing was performed on PBMCs. These receptors were taken from a man in his 60s in good health and CMV-seronegative.

This clone was counted between two and nine times. The chain uses TRBV9 and TRBJ1-1; 8 nucleotides agree with TRBD1. CDR3 length equals 14 residues. Germline CDR1 and CDR2: SGDLS and YYNGEE. V dropped 1 base and J dropped 1; count of bases not matched to a gene: 0. CDR3 amino acids: CASSVQGANTEAFF. CDR3 in DNA: TGTGCCAGCAGCGTACAGGGGGCGAACACTGAAGCTTTCTTT.

The chain has TRBV7-9 and TRBJ2-2; TRBD1 matches at 9 bases. CDR1 SEHNR and CDR2 FQNEAQ come from the germline V gene (reference sequence). V dropped 5 bases and J dropped 2; count of bases not matched to a gene: 12. The CDR3 length is 18 residues. The CDR3 bases are TGTGCCAGCAGCCCTCGTGCCCGGGACAGGGCCAACACCGGGGAGCTGTTTTTT. Translation gives CASSPRARDRANTGELFF.

A remark on this clone: At one of its ends the junction is not consistent with the germline gene, which may arise from a read error. This chain joins TRBV7-9 and TRBJ1-2; D perhaps matches TRBD1 (6 bases). The length of the CDR3 is 13 residues. Germline CDR1 reads SEHNR; CDR2 reads FQNEAQ (reference sequence). The CDR3 region has the DNA TGTTCCAGCAGCTTACAGGGTGGCTATGGCTACACCTTC. It codes for CSSSLQGGYGYTF.

This clone was observed a few times. This sequence joins TRBV27 and TRBJ1-6; D ambiguous. Germline V gives CDR1 MNHEY, CDR2 SMNVEV (reference sequence). Trimming stripped 5 bases from V and 7 bases from J, with 18 bases between. This CDR3 spans 16 amino acids. This CDR3 reads CASSPTPALGNSPLHF. Written as DNA, the CDR3 is TGTGCCAGCAGTCCCACCCCGGCCTTGGGCAATTCACCCCTCCACTTT.

The chain employs TRBV5-4 and TRBJ1-2; 7 bases are a match to TRBD1. The J segment lost 4 bases and the V segment lost 0 bases, leaving 6 bases of the junction unmatched. Germline V gene data show CDR1 as SGHNT and CDR2 as YYREEE (reference sequence). The CDR3 has 15 residues. Here the CDR3 reads CASSLAQGLGYGYTF. CDR3 DNA sequence: TGTGCCAGCAGCTTGGCACAGGGGTTAGGCTATGGCTACACCTTC.

The chain has TRBV5-6 and TRBJ1-5; D is unclear. This CDR3 has 14 amino acids. V lost 0 bases and J lost 5, with 9 bases in between. Germline V gene sequence: CDR1 SGHDT, CDR2 YYEEEE. CDR3 protein: CASSLGGRDQPQHF. The CDR3 bases are TGTGCCAGCAGCTTGGGAGGGAGGGATCAGCCCCAGCATTTT.

This chain joins TRBV19 and TRBJ2-1, with a weak D call TRBD2 (6 bases). Trimming pared 9 bases from V and 0 bases from J, leaving 15 bases between. This CDR3 is built from 15 residues. Germline V lookup: CDR1 LNHDA, CDR2 SQIVND (reference sequence). For the CDR3, the DNA is TGTGCCAGCAGAGCGGGCCAGGTCTCCTACAATGAGCAGTTCTTC. Its protein product is CASRAGQVSYNEQFF.

This clone was detected many times. The CDR3 protein is CASSEEAGGTDTQYF. The CDR3 DNA reads TGTGCCAGCAGTGAAGAAGCGGGAGGCACAGATACGCAGTATTTT. The V and J genes are TRBV6-1 and TRBJ2-3, with TRBD2 identical over 8 bases. CDR1 MNHNS and CDR2 SASEGT come from the germline V gene. There are 15 residues in the CDR3. V was pared by 1 base and J by 1 base, with 1 base of the junction left unmatched.

V and J are TRBV5-1 and TRBJ2-7; 9 nucleotides match TRBD2. Germline V gene data show CDR1 as SGHRS and CDR2 as YFSETQ. With V trimmed by 0 bases and J by 0 bases, 1 base remained unmatched. This CDR3 is built from 15 residues. The CDR3 loop reads CASSLGLAVSYEQYF. CDR3 in DNA: TGCGCCAGCAGCTTGGGACTAGCGGTCTCCTACGAGCAGTACTTC.

The gene calls are TRBV5-5 and TRBJ1-1; a possible D gene is TRBD1 (6 bases). Germline CDR1 reads SGHKS; CDR2 reads YYEKEE (reference sequence). Deletions cut 1 base from V and 3 bases from J, with 7 bases between. There are 13 residues in the CDR3. The CDR3: CASSLNRDTEAFF. CDR3 in DNA: TGTGCCAGCAGCTTGAACAGGGACACTGAAGCTTTCTTT.

This clone was picked up a small number of times. V gene TRBV11-2 combines with J gene TRBJ1-3, with a tentative D call TRBD1 (5 bases). The CDR3 sequence is 16 residues long. Germline CDR1 reads SGHAT; CDR2 reads FQNNGV. Deletions cut 1 base from V and 0 bases from J, with 10 bases between. The CDR3 spells CASSLAAGISGNTIYF. The CDR3 nucleotides are TGTGCCAGCAGCTTAGCAGCAGGGATCTCTGGAAACACCATATATTTT.

This chain connects TRBV7-3 to TRBJ2-1, with TRBD2 matching 10 bases. In germline, CDR1 is SGHTA, CDR2 FQGTGA. The J segment lost 6 bases and the V segment lost 5 bases, leaving 19 bases of the junction unmatched. The CDR3 runs to 19 residues. The CDR3 coding sequence is TGTGCCAGCAGCCCAATAAACCTAGCGGGGGAGGCCCGCCGCAATGAGCAGTTCTTC. This translates into CASSPINLAGEARRNEQFF. Supplemented by reference TRBV7-3 and TRBJ2-1, the full variable domain reads GAGVSQTPSNKVTEKGKYVELRCDPISGHTALYWYRQSLGQGPEFLIYFQGTGAADDSGLPNDRFFAVRPEGSVSTLKIQRTERGDSAVYLCASSPINLAGEARRNEQFFGPGTRLTVL.

This clone came up a few times. The V gene is TRBV7-2, the J gene TRBJ1-2, with D perhaps TRBD1 (5 bases). The CDR3 loop spans 13 amino acids. V lost 5 bases, J lost 4 bases, and 11 bases lay in between. Germline V gene sequence: CDR1 SGHTA, CDR2 FQGNSA. The CDR3 spells CASSPRDFYGYTF. As DNA, the CDR3 is TGTGCCAGCAGCCCCCGGGACTTCTATGGCTACACCTTC.

The V call is TRBV5-1, the J call TRBJ2-1; D may be TRBD2 (5 bases). Germline CDR1 is SGHRS and CDR2 is YFSETQ. Trimming stripped 0 bases from V and 8 bases from J, with 6 bases between. The CDR3 has 12 amino acids. CDR3 coding DNA: TGCGCCAGCAGCTTGGGGGGAGATGAGCAGTTCTTC. It yields the protein CASSLGGDEQFF. Full variable domain (missing parts from reference TRBV5-1 and TRBJ2-1): KAGVTQTPRYLIKTRGQQVTLSCSPISGHRSVSWYQQTPGQGLQFLFEYFSETQRNKGNFPGRFSGRQFSNSRSEMNVSTLELGDSALYLCASSLGGDEQFFGPGTRLTVL.

CDR3 residues: CASRTAGSSYNEQFF. In nucleotides, the CDR3 is TGTGCCAGCAGAACAGCGGGCAGCTCCTACAATGAGCAGTTCTTC. The chain is built from TRBV7-9 and TRBJ2-1, with D perhaps matching TRBD2 (6 bases). V dropped 6 bases and J dropped 0 bases, with 12 bases sitting between them. The CDR3 contains 15 residues. Germline V gene sequence: CDR1 SEHNR, CDR2 FQNEAQ (reference sequence).

This clone was seen more than once but under ten times. The chain links TRBV19 to TRBJ2-1, with TRBD2 matching over 13 bases. The germline gives CDR1 LNHDA, CDR2 SQIVND (reference sequence). V dropped 0 bases and J dropped 12; count of bases not matched to a gene: 8. This CDR3 region has 16 residues. The CDR3 region is CASSIDGTSGITWQFF. The CDR3 region has the DNA TGTGCCAGTAGTATAGACGGGACTAGCGGGATAACGTGGCAGTTCTTC.

This rearrangement joins TRBV6-6 to TRBJ1-2; TRBD1 matches 7 bases. The CDR3 sequence is 13 residues long. The ends lost 5 bases at V and 8 bases at J; junction bases unmatched: 8. CDR1 is MNHNY, CDR2 SVGAGI, per germline (reference sequence). The CDR3 spells CASSNQGETGYTF. The CDR3 DNA sequence: TGTGCCAGCAGTAACCAGGGGGAAACGGGCTACACCTTC.

This chain connects TRBV6-6 to TRBJ2-5; D might be TRBD1 (5 bases). V shed 2 bases and J shed 3 bases, with 13 bases lying between them. The CDR3 spans 15 residues. CDR1 is MNHNY and CDR2 is SVGAGI in the germline V gene (reference sequence). Written as DNA, the CDR3 is TGTGCCAGCAGTTACGGGGCCTTCTCCAAAGAGACCCAGTACTTC. It codes for CASSYGAFSKETQYF.

A word on this clone: At the DNA level, this CDR3 is encoded by other sequences in the same sample as well. This chain links TRBV30 with TRBJ2-7; D is ambiguous. Germline loops: CDR1 GTSNPN, CDR2 SVGIG (reference sequence). The CDR3 extends over 12 amino acids. The germline V and J ends were trimmed by 0 bases and 3 bases, with 6 bases remaining between them. CDR3 nucleotide sequence: TGTGCCTGGAGTGTTCAGGACTACGAGCAGTACTTC. Its translation: CAWSVQDYEQYF.

The gene calls are TRBV30 and TRBJ2-1, with a tentative D call TRBD2 (5 bases). Trimming took 3 bases from V and 8 from J, leaving 11 bases between them. The CDR3 totals 12 residues. Germline V gene sequence: CDR1 GTSNPN, CDR2 SVGIG (reference sequence). DNA of the CDR3: TGTGCCTGGAGGGAAGGGCGGGATGAGCAGTTCTTC. Translating gives CAWREGRDEQFF.

The chain uses TRBV4-1 and TRBJ2-3, with 7 bases matching TRBD1. Looked up from germline, CDR1 is MGHRA and CDR2 is YSYEKL. The CDR3 is 16 amino acids. V dropped 0 bases and J dropped 3; count of bases not matched to a gene: 6. This CDR3 is CASSQEQGTLTDTQYF. DNA for the CDR3: TGCGCCAGCAGCCAAGAACAGGGGACACTAACAGATACGCAGTATTTT.

This clone was counted a few times. This rearrangement joins TRBV6-5 to TRBJ1-1; the D gene is possibly TRBD1 (6 bases). The CDR3 consists of 14 residues. The germline V and J ends were trimmed by 6 bases and 2 bases, with 13 bases remaining between them. Germline values: CDR1 MNHEY, CDR2 SVGAGI. CDR3: CASSQRTENTEAFF. CDR3 in DNA: TGTGCCAGCAGCCAACGGACAGAAAACACTGAAGCTTTCTTT.

This chain uses TRBV9 with TRBJ2-1, with TRBD1 matching 9 bases. The CDR3 is 18 amino acids. The germline V gene has CDR1 SGDLS and CDR2 YYNGEE. V shed 0 bases, J shed 9 bases, and the junction held 16 bases outside the gene matches. CDR3 DNA sequence: TGTGCCAGCAGCGTAGCGCTAGGGGGACAGGGAGATAAGGGTGAGCAGTTCTTC. It translates to CASSVALGGQGDKGEQFF.

The chain carries TRBV7-3 and TRBJ2-3; 7 bases align to TRBD2. Looked up from germline, CDR1 is SGHTA and CDR2 is FQGTGA. V gave up 4 bases and J gave up 14 bases; unmatched junction bases: 9. The CDR3 has 12 amino acids. The CDR3 nucleotides read TGTGCCAGCAGCTCCGGACTAGATCATCTGTATTTT. Amino acids: CASSSGLDHLYF.

A word on this clone: Other DNA sequences in this specimen translate into the identical CDR3. The genes are TRBV10-1 and TRBJ2-5, with TRBD2 matching 12 bases. Germline trimming cut 0 bases from V and 1 base from J; bases unmatched to any gene: 0. The CDR3 runs 16 residues. Germline V CDR1 and CDR2: WNHNN, SYGVQD (reference sequence). The CDR3 DNA follows: TGCGCCAGCAGTGAGTCGACTAGCGGGGGCCAAGAGACCCAGTACTTC. It specifies CASSESTSGGQETQYF.

The CDR3 bases are TGTGCCAGCAGTGCCGAGGGGGGGGGACCTGAAGCTTTCTTT. This gives the protein CASSAEGGGPEAFF. This sequence joins TRBV2 and TRBJ1-1, with D perhaps TRBD1 (6 bases). This CDR3 region has 14 residues. Deletions cut 4 bases from V and 6 bases from J, with 15 bases between. CDR1 SNHLY and CDR2 FYNNEI come from the germline V gene.

This clone occurred once. This chain connects TRBV5-1 to TRBJ2-2, with a possible D match to TRBD1 (5 bases). Germline V CDR1 and CDR2: SGHRS, YFSETQ. The CDR3 sequence is 15 residues long. V gave up 0 bases and J gave up 2 bases, with 8 bases separating them. This CDR3 reads CASSLGQINTGELFF. The CDR3 DNA is TGCGCCAGCAGCTTGGGACAGATAAACACCGGGGAGCTGTTTTTT.